Each of the 8 T cell receptor beta chains below was sequenced from the same sample in a study of blood T cell repertoires in COVID-19. Generated by immunoSEQ multiplex PCR, the TCRdb table keeps only in-frame clones and is missing some. The sample consists of roughly 130,000 clones, roughly 77% of them appearing once. Input material: peripheral blood. All receptors come from a woman in her sixties or seventies with COVID-19, enrolled during active disease.

V and J are TRBV7-8 and TRBJ2-5; TRBD1 aligns across 7 bases. The junction had 4 bases not matched to a gene; V was cut back by 5 bases and J by 1 base. Germline loops: CDR1 SGHVS, CDR2 FQNEAQ. The CDR3 has 14 residues. CDR3 DNA: TGTGCCAGCAGCCCCGGGACAGTCCAAGAGACCCAGTACTTC. This encodes CASSPGTVQETQYF.

V and J are TRBV2 and TRBJ2-7; D may be TRBD1 (6 bases). The CDR3 is 14 amino acids. V lost 4 bases and J lost 2, with 12 bases in between. The germline CDR1 and CDR2 sequences are SNHLY and FYNNEI. The CDR3: CASSVRTVAYEQYF. CDR3 nucleotide sequence: TGTGCCAGCAGTGTCCGGACAGTAGCCTACGAGCAGTACTTC.

The V call is TRBV27, the J call TRBJ1-1; 9 bases agree with TRBD1. Germline lookup yields CDR1 MNHEY and CDR2 SMNVEV (reference sequence). The CDR3 has 15 amino acids. The V and J ends lost 4 bases and 8 bases, in that order; junction bases with no gene match: 11. In nucleotides, the CDR3 is TGTGCCAGCAGTTCGGAGGGTCGGACAGGGGCCGAAGCTTTCTTT. This codes for CASSSEGRTGAEAFF.

This chain connects TRBV10-1 to TRBJ1-5, with D possibly matching TRBD1 (6 bases). Deletions cut 10 bases from V and 2 bases from J, with 12 bases between. The germline gives CDR1 WNHNN, CDR2 SYGVQD (reference sequence). CDR3 size: 13 residues. This CDR3 is CATLQGGNQPQHF. For the CDR3, the DNA is TGCGCCACCTTACAGGGAGGCAATCAGCCCCAGCATTTT.

The gene calls are TRBV4-1 and TRBJ1-1; 7 nucleotides line up with TRBD1. Per the germline V gene, CDR1 is MGHRA and CDR2 is YSYEKL. The V segment lost 0 bases and the J segment 11 bases; nucleotides outside the gene matches: 15. This CDR3 spans 16 amino acids. CDR3 coding DNA: TGCGCCAGCAGCCAAGATGGTTCCGACCAGGGGGTGAAGGCTTTCTTT. This sequence encodes CASSQDGSDQGVKAFF.

The gene calls are TRBV3-1 (or the pseudogene TRBV3-2) and TRBJ1-1, with 7 bases fitting TRBD1. The CDR3 loop spans 15 amino acids. With V trimmed by 4 bases and J by 7 bases, 12 bases remained unmatched. CDR1 and CDR2 from the germline V gene are LGHDT and YNNKEL (reference sequence). CDR3 in amino acids: CASSPRIGGISEAFF. The CDR3 DNA sequence: TGTGCCAGCAGCCCTCGTATAGGGGGCATCAGTGAAGCTTTCTTT.

This rearrangement joins TRBV27 to TRBJ1-6; TRBD1 matches at 12 bases. This CDR3 comprises 16 residues. Germline CDR1 MNHEY, CDR2 SMNVEV (reference sequence). The V and J ends lost 5 bases and 10 bases, in that order; junction bases with no gene match: 9. The CDR3, as DNA: TGTGCCAGCAGTGCCAGGGACAGGGGGCGAGGGTCACCCCTCCACTTT. Amino acids: CASSARDRGRGSPLHF.

This clone has only one observation. The chain combines TRBV4-1 with TRBJ2-2; the D gene is possibly TRBD2 (7 bases). Per the germline V gene, CDR1 is MGHRA and CDR2 is YSYEKL. The CDR3 contains 17 residues. V lost 1 base and J 0 bases, leaving 12 bases between the germline ends. The DNA of the CDR3 is TGCGCCAGCAGCCAAGCCGCGGGGGCGACGAACACCGGGGAGCTGTTTTTT. Protein product: CASSQAAGATNTGELFF.